These 13 T cell receptor beta chains were sequenced from one sample in a study of T-cell reconstitution after alpha-beta-depleted transplantation in children. Researchers prepared the TCRbeta library using unique molecular identifiers, the study reports. In TCRdb, the PCR reads were re-called with MiXCR into one record per CDR3 protein. The sample records about 980,000 distinct CDR3 sequences, roughly 29% being singletons. The specimen comprised PBMCs, mostly from graft donor cells, sampled 360 days after TCRalphabeta/CD19-depleted stem cell transplant. All receptors derive from a boy in the first two years of life who had a stem cell transplant for SCID, so the T cells may come from the graft donor.

This clonotype was counted a few times. The genes are TRBV20-1 and TRBJ1-5; no definite D call. This CDR3 comprises 14 residues. Trimming took off 1 base at V and 3 bases at J, with 10 bases between the two ends. Germline V gives CDR1 DFQATT, CDR2 SNEGSKA (reference sequence). This CDR3 is CSARVPPDNQPQHF. CDR3 coding DNA: TGCAGTGCTAGAGTTCCTCCGGACAATCAGCCCCAGCATTTT.

V usage is TRBV9 and J usage is TRBJ2-2; D remains unclear. The CDR3 sequence is 14 residues long. Trimming stripped 1 base from V and 4 bases from J, with 8 bases between. CDR1 and CDR2 from the germline V gene are SGDLS and YYNGEE. The CDR3 reads CASSVYGVTGELFF. The CDR3 DNA sequence: TGTGCCAGCAGCGTATATGGGGTCACCGGGGAGCTGTTTTTT.

This clonotype came up a few times. The chain combines TRBV3-1 with TRBJ2-3; D not resolved. Trimming shortened V by 2 bases and J by 4 bases, and 19 bases separated the two germline ends. CDR1 LGHDT and CDR2 YNNKEL come from the germline V gene (reference sequence). CDR3 length: 17 residues. The CDR3 sequence is CASSQNHQLGAADTQYF. The CDR3 nucleotides are TGTGCCAGCAGCCAAAACCACCAGTTGGGCGCGGCAGATACGCAGTATTTT.

The rearrangement links TRBV3-1 to TRBJ2-2, with D tentatively TRBD2 (6 bases). The CDR3 is 12 residues long. Trimming removed 4 bases from V and 9 bases from J, with 9 bases in between. CDR1 is LGHDT, CDR2 YNNKEL, per germline (reference sequence). In DNA form, the CDR3 reads TGTGCCAGCAGCCTGGGGGGATGGGAGCTGTTTTTT. Amino acid sequence: CASSLGGWELFF. The full variable domain, in which reference TRBV3-1 and TRBJ2-2 provide the parts outside the CDR3, is DTAVSQTPKYLVTQMGNDKSIKCEQNLGHDTMYWYKQDSKKFLKIMFSYNNKELIINETVPNRFSPKSPDKAHLNLHINSLELGDSAVYFCASSLGGWELFFGEGSRLTVL.

This clonotype was counted many times. CDR3 protein: CASSFGTGRSYEQYF. The CDR3, as DNA: TGCGCCAGCAGCTTCGGGACAGGGAGATCCTACGAGCAGTACTTC. The chain links TRBV5-1 to TRBJ2-7, with 9 positions matching TRBD1. The V and J ends lost 2 bases and 1 base, in that order; junction bases with no gene match: 4. Germline values: CDR1 SGHRS, CDR2 YFSETQ. The CDR3 is 15 residues long.

This clonotype turned up a few times. J is TRBJ1-5 and V is TRBV27; D is unclear. The V and J ends lost 5 bases and 6 bases respectively, with 11 bases between them. From germline, CDR1 is MNHEY and CDR2 SMNVEV (reference sequence). The CDR3 is made up of 13 amino acids. Here the CDR3 reads CASSPGWRQPQHF. The CDR3 DNA follows: TGTGCCAGCAGTCCGGGTTGGCGTCAGCCCCAGCATTTT.

This clonotype was picked up a small number of times. The J gene is TRBJ2-1, the V gene TRBV28; the D is unclear. The CDR3 sequence is 16 residues long. Trimming took 7 bases from V and 7 from J, leaving 23 bases between them. The germline V gene has CDR1 MDHEN and CDR2 SYDVKM. CDR3 protein: CASKAGRIKGRNEQFF. The CDR3 nucleotides read TGTGCCAGCAAAGCCGGGCGGATAAAAGGTCGAAATGAGCAGTTCTTC.

The V gene is TRBV5-1, the J gene TRBJ1-1; D ambiguous. Germline loops: CDR1 SGHRS, CDR2 YFSETQ. The CDR3 loop spans 16 amino acids. Trimming pared 0 bases from V and 0 bases from J, leaving 12 bases between. In DNA, the CDR3 is TGCGCCAGCAGCTTGGGAGGTGGCCTCATGAACACTGAAGCTTTCTTT. Translating it yields CASSLGGGLMNTEAFF.

This clonotype has a handful of counts. This chain links TRBV29-1 with TRBJ2-7; D ambiguous. This CDR3 spans 15 amino acids. V was shortened by 1 base and J by 1 base, with 14 bases between the two germline ends. Germline CDR1 is SQVTM and CDR2 is ANQGSEA. CDR3: CSVEGRKGHSYEQYF. CDR3 bases: TGCAGCGTTGAAGGCCGGAAAGGTCATTCCTACGAGCAGTACTTC.

This chain links TRBV29-1 with TRBJ1-1; possible D gene TRBD1, 5 bases. V shed 5 bases and J shed 5 bases, with 9 bases lying between them. CDR1 and CDR2 from the germline V gene are SQVTM and ANQGSEA. This CDR3 spans 11 amino acids. CDR3 nucleotides: TGCAGCGTTAATGGGGGGACTGAAGCTTTCTTT. Its protein is CSVNGGTEAFF.

This clonotype occurred many times. This chain links TRBV4-1 with TRBJ2-5; perhaps TRBD1 as D (6 bases). There are 14 residues in the CDR3. Germline V gene lookup returns CDR1 MGHRA and CDR2 YSYEKL. V gave up 3 bases and J gave up 1 base, with 9 bases separating them. DNA for the CDR3: TGCGCCAGCAGCCAGGGGGCCTTCCAAGAGACCCAGTACTTC. Its protein is CASSQGAFQETQYF.

This clonotype was counted only a few times. The rearrangement links TRBV6-5 to TRBJ2-7; no firm D call. The V gene lost 2 bases and the J gene lost 4 bases, with 12 bases spanning the gap. The CDR3 length is 14 residues. In germline, CDR1 is MNHEY, CDR2 SVGAGI. CDR3 bases: TGTGCCAGCAGTTACGGTAAGGGCCCGTACGAGCAGTACTTC. Amino acids: CASSYGKGPYEQYF.

V and J are TRBV5-5 and TRBJ1-6, with a weak D call TRBD1 (6 bases). Germline CDR1 SGHKS, CDR2 YYEKEE (reference sequence). Deletions cut 5 bases from V and 5 bases from J, with 17 bases between. The CDR3 is 16 amino acids. The CDR3 DNA reads TGTGCCAGCAGGGGACGGGGGCCTTTTAATAATTCACCCCTCCACTTT. Amino acid sequence: CASRGRGPFNNSPLHF.